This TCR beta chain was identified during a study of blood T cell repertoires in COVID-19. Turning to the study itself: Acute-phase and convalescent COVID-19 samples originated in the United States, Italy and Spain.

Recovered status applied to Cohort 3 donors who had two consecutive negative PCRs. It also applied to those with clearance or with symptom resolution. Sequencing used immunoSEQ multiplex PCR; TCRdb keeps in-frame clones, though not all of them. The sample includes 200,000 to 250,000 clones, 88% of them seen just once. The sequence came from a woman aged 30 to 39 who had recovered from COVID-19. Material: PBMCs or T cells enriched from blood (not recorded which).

The CDR3 reads CASFQGRRLGVDTEAFF. The CDR3 DNA reads TGTGCCAGTTTCCAGGGGCGGAGACTCGGGGTGGACACTGAAGCTTTCTTT. This chain uses TRBV19 with TRBJ1-1; a possible D gene is TRBD1 (6 bases). Trimming cost V 8 bases and J 3 bases, with 25 bases left between them. CDR3 size: 17 residues. In germline, CDR1 is LNHDA, CDR2 SQIVND (reference sequence).